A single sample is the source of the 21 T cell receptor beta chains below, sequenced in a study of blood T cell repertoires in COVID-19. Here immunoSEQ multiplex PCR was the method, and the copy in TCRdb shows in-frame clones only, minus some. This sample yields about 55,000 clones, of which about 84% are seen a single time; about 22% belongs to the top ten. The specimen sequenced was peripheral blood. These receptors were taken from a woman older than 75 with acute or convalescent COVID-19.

The CDR3 coding sequence is TGCGCCAGCAGCTTGGGTCGGAGTAATGAAAAACTGTTTTTT. Translation gives CASSLGRSNEKLFF. The chain couples TRBV5-1 to TRBJ1-4; unclear D gene. This CDR3 comprises 14 residues. The germline V gene has CDR1 SGHRS and CDR2 YFSETQ. Trimming took off 0 bases at V and 4 bases at J, with 7 bases between the two ends.

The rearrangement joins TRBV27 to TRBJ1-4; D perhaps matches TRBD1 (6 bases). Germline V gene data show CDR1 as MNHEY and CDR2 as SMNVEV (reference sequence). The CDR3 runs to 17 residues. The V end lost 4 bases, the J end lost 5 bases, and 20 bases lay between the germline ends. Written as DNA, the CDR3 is TGTGCCAGCAGTTCCGGGTTGACAGGAACGTCAAATGAAAAACTGTTTTTT. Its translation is CASSSGLTGTSNEKLFF.

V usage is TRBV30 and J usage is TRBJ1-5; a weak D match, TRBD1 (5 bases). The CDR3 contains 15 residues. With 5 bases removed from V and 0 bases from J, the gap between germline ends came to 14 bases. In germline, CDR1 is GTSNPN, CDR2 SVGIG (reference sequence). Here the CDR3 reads CAWLQVRDSNQPQHF. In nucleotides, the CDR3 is TGTGCCTGGTTACAGGTCAGAGATAGCAATCAGCCCCAGCATTTT.

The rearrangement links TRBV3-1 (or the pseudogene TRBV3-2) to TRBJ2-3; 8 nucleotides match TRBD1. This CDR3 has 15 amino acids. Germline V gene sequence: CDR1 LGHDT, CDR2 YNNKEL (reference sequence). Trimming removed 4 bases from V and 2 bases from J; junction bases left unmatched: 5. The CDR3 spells CASSPTGATTDTQYF. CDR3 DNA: TGTGCCAGCAGCCCGACAGGGGCCACCACAGATACGCAGTATTTT.

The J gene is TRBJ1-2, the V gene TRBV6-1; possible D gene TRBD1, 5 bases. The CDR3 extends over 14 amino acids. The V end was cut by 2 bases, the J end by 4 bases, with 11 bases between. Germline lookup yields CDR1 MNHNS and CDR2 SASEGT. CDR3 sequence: CASSESAGGYGYTF. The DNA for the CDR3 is TGTGCCAGCAGTGAATCGGCCGGGGGCTATGGCTACACCTTC.

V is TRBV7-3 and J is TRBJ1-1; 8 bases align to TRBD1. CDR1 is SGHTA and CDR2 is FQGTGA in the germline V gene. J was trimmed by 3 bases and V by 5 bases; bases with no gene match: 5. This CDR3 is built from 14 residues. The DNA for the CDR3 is TGTGCCAGCAGCCTTGGACAGGGACACACTGAAGCTTTCTTT. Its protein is CASSLGQGHTEAFF.

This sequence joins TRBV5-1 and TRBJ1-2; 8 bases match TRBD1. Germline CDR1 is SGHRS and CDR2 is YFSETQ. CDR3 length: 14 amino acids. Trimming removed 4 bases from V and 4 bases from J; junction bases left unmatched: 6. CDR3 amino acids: CASSPDRVGYGYTF. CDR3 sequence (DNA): TGCGCCAGCAGCCCGGACAGGGTAGGCTATGGCTACACCTTC.

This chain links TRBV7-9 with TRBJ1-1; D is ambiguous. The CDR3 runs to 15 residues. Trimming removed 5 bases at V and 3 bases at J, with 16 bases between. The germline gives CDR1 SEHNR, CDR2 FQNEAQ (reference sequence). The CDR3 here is CASSPDEDSDTEAFF. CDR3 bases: TGTGCCAGCAGCCCAGACGAGGACTCGGACACTGAAGCTTTCTTT.

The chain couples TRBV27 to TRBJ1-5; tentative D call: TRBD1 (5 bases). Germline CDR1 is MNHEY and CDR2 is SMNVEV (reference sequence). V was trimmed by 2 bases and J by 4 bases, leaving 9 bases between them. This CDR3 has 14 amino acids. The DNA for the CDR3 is TGTGCCAGCAGTTTAGACAGATTAAATCAGCCCCAGCATTTT. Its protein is CASSLDRLNQPQHF.

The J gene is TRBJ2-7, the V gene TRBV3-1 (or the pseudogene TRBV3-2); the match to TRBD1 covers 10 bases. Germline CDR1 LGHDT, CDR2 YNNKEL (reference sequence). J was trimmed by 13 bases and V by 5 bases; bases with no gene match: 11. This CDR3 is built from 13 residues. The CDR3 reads CASSSMGQGKYYF. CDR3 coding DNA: TGTGCCAGCAGCTCCATGGGACAGGGGAAGTATTACTTC.

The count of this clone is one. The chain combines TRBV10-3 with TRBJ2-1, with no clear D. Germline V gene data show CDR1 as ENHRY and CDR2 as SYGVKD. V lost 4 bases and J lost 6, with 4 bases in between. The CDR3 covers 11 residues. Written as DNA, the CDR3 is TGTGCCATCAGTGTGAGCAATGAGCAGTTCTTC. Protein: CAISVSNEQFF.

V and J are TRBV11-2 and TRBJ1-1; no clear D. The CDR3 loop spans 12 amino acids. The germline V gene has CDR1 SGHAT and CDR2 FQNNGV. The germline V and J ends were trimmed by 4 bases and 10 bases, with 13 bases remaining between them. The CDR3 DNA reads TGTGCCAGCAGCTCCTATTTGAGGGTAGCTTTCTTT. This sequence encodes CASSSYLRVAFF.

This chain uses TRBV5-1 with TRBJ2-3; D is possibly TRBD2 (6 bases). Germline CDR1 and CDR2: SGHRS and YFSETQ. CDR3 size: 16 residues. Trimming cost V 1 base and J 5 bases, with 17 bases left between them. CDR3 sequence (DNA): TGCGCCAGCAGCTTGCCGCTGGAGGGTTTTCGAGATACGCAGTATTTT. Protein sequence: CASSLPLEGFRDTQYF.

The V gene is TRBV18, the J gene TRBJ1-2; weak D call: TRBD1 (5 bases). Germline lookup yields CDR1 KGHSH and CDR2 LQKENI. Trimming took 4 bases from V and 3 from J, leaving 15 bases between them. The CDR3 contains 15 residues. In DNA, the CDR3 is TGTGCCAGCTCACTGGGTCGGGGGATGGACTATGGCTACACCTTC. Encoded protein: CASSLGRGMDYGYTF.

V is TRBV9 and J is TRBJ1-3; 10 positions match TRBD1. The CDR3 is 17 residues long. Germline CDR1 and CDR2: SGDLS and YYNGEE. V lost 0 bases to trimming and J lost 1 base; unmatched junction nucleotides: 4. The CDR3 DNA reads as TGTGCCAGCAGCGTAGGACAGGGGGCGCGGTCTGGAAACACCATATATTTT. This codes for CASSVGQGARSGNTIYF.

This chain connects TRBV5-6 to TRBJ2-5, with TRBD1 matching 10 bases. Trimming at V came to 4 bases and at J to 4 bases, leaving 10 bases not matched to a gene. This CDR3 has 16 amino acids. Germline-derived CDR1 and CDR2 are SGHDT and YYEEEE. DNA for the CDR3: TGTGCCAGCAGCCTGACCACGGGACAGGGGATAGAGACCCAGTACTTC. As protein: CASSLTTGQGIETQYF.

The CDR3 bases are TGTGCCAGCTCGGGAGCGAACACCGGGGAGCTGTTTTTT. Its translation is CASSGANTGELFF. V and J are TRBV14 and TRBJ2-2; D is possibly TRBD2 (6 bases). CDR1 and CDR2 (germline): SGHDN, FVKESK. The CDR3 spans 13 residues. Trimming took off 8 bases at V and 0 bases at J, with 7 bases between the two ends.

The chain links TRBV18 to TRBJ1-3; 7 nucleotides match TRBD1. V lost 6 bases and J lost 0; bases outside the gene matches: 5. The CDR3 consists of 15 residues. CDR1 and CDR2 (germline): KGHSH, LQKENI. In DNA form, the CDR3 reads TGTGCCAGCTCCCCGGGACAGCTCTCTGGAAACACCATATATTTT. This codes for CASSPGQLSGNTIYF.

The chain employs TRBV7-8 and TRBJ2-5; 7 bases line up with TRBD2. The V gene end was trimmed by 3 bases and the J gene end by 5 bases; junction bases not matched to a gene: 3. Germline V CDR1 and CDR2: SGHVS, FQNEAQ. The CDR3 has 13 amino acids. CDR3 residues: CASSFGGGETQYF. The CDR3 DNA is TGTGCCAGCAGCTTTGGCGGGGGTGAGACCCAGTACTTC.

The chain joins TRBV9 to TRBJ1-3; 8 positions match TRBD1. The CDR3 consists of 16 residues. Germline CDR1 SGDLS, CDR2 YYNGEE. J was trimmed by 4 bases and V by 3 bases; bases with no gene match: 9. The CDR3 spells CASSAARGLSGNTIYF. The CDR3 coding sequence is TGTGCCAGCAGCGCCGCCAGGGGGCTCTCGGGAAACACCATATATTTT.

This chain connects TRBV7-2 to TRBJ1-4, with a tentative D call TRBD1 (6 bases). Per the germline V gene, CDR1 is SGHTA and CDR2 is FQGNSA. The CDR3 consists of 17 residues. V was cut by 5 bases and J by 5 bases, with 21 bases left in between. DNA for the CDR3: TGTGCCAGCAGCCCGTGGGGGCCGGACCGATCAAATGAAAAACTGTTTTTT. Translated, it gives CASSPWGPDRSNEKLFF.